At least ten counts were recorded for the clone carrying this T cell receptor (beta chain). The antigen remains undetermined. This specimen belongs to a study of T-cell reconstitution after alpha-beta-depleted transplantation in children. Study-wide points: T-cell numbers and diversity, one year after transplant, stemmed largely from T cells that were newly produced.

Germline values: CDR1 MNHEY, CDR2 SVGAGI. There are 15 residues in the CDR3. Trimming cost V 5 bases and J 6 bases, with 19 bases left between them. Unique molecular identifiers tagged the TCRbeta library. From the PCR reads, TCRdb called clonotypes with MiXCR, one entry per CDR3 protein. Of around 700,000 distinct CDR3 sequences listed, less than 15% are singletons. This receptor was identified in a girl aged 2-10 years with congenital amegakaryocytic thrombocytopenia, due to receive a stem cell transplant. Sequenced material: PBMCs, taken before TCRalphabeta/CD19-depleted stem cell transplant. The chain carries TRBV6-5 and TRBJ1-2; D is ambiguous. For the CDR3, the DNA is TGTGCCAGCAGTCCCGGTGGGAGCCGGTCGGATGGCTACACCTTC. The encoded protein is CASSPGGSRSDGYTF.